A few counts support the clone carrying this TCR beta chain. Preparing the TCRbeta library involved the use of unique molecular identifiers. TCRdb called the PCR reads again in MiXCR, with one record for every CDR3 protein. The sample lists about 640,000 distinct CDR3 sequences, around 13% occurring once. CDR1 is MDHEN, CDR2 SYDVKM, per germline. V was clipped by 0 bases and J by 6 bases, with 14 bases between them. The CDR3 has 16 residues. This specimen belongs to a study of T-cell reconstitution after alpha-beta-depleted transplantation in children. This clonotype was obtained from a male patient between 10 and 17 years old who had a stem cell transplant for acute myeloid leukemia, so the T cells may come from the graft donor. The V and J genes are TRBV28 and TRBJ2-2; D might be TRBD2 (5 bases). The sequences come from PBMCs, mostly from graft donor cells, collected 360 days after TCRalphabeta/CD19-depleted stem cell transplant. This CDR3 reads CASSLWSQIGAGELFF. The DNA of the CDR3 is TGTGCCAGCAGTTTATGGTCCCAGATCGGGGCCGGGGAGCTGTTTTTT. Variable domain in full (rest from reference TRBV28 and TRBJ2-2): DVKVTQSSRYLVKRTGEKVFLECVQDMDHENMFWYRQDPGLGLRLIYFSYDVKMKEKGDIPEGYSVSREKKERFSLILESASTNQTSMYLCASSLWSQIGAGELFFGEGSRLTVL.